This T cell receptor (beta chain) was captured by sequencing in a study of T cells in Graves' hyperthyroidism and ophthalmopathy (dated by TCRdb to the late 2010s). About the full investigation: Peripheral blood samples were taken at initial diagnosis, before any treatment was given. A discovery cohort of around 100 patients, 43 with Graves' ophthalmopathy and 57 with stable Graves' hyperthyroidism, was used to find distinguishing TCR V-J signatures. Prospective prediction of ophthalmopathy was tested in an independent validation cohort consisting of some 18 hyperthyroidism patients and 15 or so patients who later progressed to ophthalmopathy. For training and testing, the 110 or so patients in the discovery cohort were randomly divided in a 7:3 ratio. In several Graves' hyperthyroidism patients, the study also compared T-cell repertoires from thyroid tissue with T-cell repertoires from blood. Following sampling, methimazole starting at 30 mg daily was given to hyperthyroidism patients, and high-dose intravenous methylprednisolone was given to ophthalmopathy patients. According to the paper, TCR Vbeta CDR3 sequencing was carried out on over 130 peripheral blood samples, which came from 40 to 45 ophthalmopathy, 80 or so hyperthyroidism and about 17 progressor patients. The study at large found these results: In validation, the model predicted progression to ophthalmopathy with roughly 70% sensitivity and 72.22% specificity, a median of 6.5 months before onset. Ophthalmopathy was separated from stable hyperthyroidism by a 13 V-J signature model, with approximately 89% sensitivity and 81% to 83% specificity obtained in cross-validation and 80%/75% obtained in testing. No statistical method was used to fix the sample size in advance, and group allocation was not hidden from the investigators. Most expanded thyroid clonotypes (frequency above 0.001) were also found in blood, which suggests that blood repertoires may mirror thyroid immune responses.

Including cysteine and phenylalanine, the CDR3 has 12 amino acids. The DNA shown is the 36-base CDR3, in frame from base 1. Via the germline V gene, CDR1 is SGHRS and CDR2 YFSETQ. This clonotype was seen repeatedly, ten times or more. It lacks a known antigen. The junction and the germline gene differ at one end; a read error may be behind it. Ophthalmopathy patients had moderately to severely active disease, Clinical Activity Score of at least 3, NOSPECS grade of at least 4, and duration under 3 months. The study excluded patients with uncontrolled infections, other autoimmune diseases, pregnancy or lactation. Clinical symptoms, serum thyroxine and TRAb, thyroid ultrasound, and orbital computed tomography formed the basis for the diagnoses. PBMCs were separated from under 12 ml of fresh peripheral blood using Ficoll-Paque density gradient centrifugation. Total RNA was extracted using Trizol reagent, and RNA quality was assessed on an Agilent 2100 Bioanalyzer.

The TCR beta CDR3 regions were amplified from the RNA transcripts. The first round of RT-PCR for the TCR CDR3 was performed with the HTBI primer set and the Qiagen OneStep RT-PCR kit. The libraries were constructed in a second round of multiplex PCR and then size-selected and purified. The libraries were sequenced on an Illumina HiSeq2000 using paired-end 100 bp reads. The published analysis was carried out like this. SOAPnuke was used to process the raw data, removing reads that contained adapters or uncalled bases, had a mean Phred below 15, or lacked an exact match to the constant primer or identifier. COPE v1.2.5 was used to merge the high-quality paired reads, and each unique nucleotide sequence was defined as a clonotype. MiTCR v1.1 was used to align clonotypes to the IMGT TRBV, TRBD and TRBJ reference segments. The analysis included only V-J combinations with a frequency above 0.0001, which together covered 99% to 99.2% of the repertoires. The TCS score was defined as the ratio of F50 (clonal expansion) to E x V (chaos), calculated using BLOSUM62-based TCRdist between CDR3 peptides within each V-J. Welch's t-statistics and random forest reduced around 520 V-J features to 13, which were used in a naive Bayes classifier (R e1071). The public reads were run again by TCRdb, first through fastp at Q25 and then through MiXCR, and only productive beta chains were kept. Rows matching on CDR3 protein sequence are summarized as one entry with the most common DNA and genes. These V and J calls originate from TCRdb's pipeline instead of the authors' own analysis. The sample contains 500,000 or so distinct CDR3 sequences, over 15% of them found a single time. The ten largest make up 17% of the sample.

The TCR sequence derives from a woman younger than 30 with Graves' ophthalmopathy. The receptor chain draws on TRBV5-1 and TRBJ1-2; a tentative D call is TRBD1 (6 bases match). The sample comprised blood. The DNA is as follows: TGTGCCAGCAGCTTAGAAGGGGGTGGCTACACCTTC. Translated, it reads CASSLEGGGYTF.